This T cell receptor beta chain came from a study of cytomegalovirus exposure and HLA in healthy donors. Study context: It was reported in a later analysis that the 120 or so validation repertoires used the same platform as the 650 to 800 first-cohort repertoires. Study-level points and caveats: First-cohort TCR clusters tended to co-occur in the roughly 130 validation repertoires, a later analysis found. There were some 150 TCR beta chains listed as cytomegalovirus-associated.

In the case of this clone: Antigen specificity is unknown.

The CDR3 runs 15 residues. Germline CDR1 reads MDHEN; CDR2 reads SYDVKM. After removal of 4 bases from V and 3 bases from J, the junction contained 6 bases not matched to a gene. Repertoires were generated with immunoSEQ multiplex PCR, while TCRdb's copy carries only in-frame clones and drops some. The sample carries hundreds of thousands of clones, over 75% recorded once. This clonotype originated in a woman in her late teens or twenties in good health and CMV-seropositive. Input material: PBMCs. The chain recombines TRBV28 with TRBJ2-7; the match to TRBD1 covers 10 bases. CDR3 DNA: TGTGCCAGCAGTTCAGGACAGGGGGGCATCTACGAGCAGTACTTC. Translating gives CASSSGQGGIYEQYF. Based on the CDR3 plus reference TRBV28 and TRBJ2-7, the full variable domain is DVKVTQSSRYLVKRTGEKVFLECVQDMDHENMFWYRQDPGLGLRLIYFSYDVKMKEKGDIPEGYSVSREKKERFSLILESASTNQTSMYLCASSSGQGGIYEQYFGPGTRLTVT.